The T cell receptor (beta chain) under discussion was sequenced for a study of blood T cells in healthy people across ages. Notes on the study in general: PBMCs left unsorted prevented a conclusive naive versus antigen-experienced comparison.

Notes on this clonotype: Its target is unknown.

The germline gives CDR1 MGHRA, CDR2 YSYEKL. The trim removed 2 bases at V and 0 bases at J, leaving 14 bases unmatched. The CDR3 consists of 20 residues. It was with a sample-barcoded 5' primer and a J-beta primer mix that a second PCR of roughly 7 to 11 cycles was run. In TCRdb, the 5' RACE reads were re-called with MiXCR into one record per CDR3 protein. In the table there are some 370,000 distinct CDR3 sequences, approximately 47% of which are singletons. The receptor was derived from a man aged 55 to 70 in good health. The chain has TRBV4-1 and TRBJ2-1; 9 bases are shared with TRBD2. The source material was blood. The CDR3 DNA is TGCGCCAGCAGCCAACTACCTCGAGGTAGCGGGGGCCGCTCCTACAATGAGCAGTTCTTC. It yields the protein CASSQLPRGSGGRSYNEQFF.